This T cell receptor (beta chain) was sequenced during a study of graft-versus-host responses after intestinal transplantation. Sequenced by immunoSEQ multiplex PCR; TCRdb stores in-frame clones only, minus some. Among 85,000 to 90,000 clones, just under 95% were seen once, and the ten largest hold 0.3%. A remark on this clone: Its antigen remains unknown.

V lost 3 bases, J lost 1 base, and 16 bases lay in between. The CDR3 runs to 17 residues. CDR1 is LNHDA, CDR2 SQIVND, per germline (reference sequence). Study findings and constraints: GvH clonotypes were identified within recipient marrow, with a subset emerging first in ileum or blood.

The sequenced sample was unstimulated CD4+ T cells sorted from spleen or lymph node cells, obtained before intestinal transplant. The TCR was taken from a human donor who received an intestinal transplant. The chain carries TRBV19 and TRBJ1-5, with D uncertain. CDR3 residues: CASSIWQAPISNQPQHF. The CDR3 coding sequence is TGTGCCAGTAGTATCTGGCAGGCCCCAATAAGCAATCAGCCCCAGCATTTT.